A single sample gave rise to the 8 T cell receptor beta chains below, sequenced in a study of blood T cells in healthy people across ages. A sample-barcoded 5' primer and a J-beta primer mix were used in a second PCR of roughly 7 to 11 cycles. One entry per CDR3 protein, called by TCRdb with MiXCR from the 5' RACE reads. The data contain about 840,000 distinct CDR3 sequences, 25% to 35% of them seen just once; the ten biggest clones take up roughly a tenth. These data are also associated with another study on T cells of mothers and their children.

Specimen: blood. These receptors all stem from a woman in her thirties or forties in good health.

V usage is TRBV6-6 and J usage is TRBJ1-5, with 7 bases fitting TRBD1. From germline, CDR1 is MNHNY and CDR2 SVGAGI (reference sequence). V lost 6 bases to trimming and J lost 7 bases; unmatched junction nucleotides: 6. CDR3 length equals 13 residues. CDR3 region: CASRTQGEQPQHF. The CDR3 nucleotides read TGTGCCAGCAGAACTCAGGGGGAACAGCCCCAGCATTTT.

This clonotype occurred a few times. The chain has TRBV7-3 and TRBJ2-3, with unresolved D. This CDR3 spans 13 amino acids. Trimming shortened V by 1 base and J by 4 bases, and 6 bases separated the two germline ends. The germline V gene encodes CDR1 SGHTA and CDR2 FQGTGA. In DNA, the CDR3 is TGTGCCAGCAGCTTAAAGGTTCCAGATACGCAGTATTTT. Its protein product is CASSLKVPDTQYF.

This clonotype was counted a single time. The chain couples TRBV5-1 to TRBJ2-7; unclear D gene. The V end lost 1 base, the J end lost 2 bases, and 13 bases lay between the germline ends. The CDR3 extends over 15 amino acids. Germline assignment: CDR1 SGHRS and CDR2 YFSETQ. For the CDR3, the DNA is TGCGCCAGCAGCTTGCTACCAAGCAAGACCTACGAGCAGTACTTC. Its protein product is CASSLLPSKTYEQYF.

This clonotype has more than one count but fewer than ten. The chain's CDR3 is CASTLTGGHTDTQYF. The CDR3 region has the DNA TGTGCCAGCACCCTGACAGGGGGCCACACAGATACGCAGTATTTT. V usage is TRBV5-6 and J usage is TRBJ2-3, with TRBD1 identical over 10 bases. V was pared by 6 bases and J by 2 bases, with 6 bases of the junction left unmatched. The germline gives CDR1 SGHDT, CDR2 YYEEEE. The CDR3 loop spans 15 amino acids.

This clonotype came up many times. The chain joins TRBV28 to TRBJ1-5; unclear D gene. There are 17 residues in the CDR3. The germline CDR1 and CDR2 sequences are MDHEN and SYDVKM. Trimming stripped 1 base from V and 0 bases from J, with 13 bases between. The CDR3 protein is CASSLLLIGNSNQPQHF. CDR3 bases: TGTGCCAGCAGTTTATTACTTATTGGGAATAGCAATCAGCCCCAGCATTTT.

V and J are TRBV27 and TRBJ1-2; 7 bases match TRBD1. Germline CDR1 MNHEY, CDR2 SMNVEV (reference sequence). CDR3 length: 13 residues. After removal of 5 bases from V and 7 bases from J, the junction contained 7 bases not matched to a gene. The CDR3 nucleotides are TGTGCCAGCAGTCGAGACAGGGTTCGTGGCTACACCTTC. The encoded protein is CASSRDRVRGYTF.

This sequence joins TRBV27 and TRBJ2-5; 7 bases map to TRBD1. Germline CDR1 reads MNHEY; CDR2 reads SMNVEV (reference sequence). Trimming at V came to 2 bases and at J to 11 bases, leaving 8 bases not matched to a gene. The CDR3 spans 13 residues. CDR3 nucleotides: TGTGCCAGCAGTTTACTCGACAGGGAAGGTCAGTACTTC. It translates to CASSLLDREGQYF.

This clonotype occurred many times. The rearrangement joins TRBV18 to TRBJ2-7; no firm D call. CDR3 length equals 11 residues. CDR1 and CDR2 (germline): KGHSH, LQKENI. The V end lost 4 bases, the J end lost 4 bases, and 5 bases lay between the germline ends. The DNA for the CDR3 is TGTGCCAGCTCACTCATGTACGAGCAGTACTTC. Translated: CASSLMYEQYF.